One sample yielded the 22 T cell receptor beta chains listed below, sequenced in a study of blood T cell repertoires in COVID-19. The method was immunoSEQ multiplex PCR; TCRdb's version includes in-frame clones alone and lacks a portion of them. The table shows roughly 86,000 clones, with approximately 86% occurring only once. What was sequenced was peripheral blood. These receptors were taken from a middle-aged man with acute or convalescent COVID-19.

This chain uses TRBV15 with TRBJ2-5, with D tentatively TRBD1 (5 bases). The CDR3 is 15 residues long. Looked up from germline, CDR1 is LNHNV and CDR2 is YYDKDF (reference sequence). V was shortened by 0 bases and J by 5 bases, with 13 bases between the two germline ends. The DNA of the CDR3 is TGTGCCACCAGCAGAGAATTCAGGGTAGGCGAGACCCAGTACTTC. It codes for CATSREFRVGETQYF.

The gene calls are TRBV11-2 and TRBJ2-7; tentatively, D is TRBD1 (5 bases). Germline V CDR1 and CDR2: SGHAT, FQNNGV. V dropped 5 bases and J dropped 3 bases, with 8 bases sitting between them. This CDR3 is 12 amino acids long. The CDR3 reads CASSLDSYEQYF. As DNA, the CDR3 is TGTGCCAGCAGCCTCGACAGCTACGAGCAGTACTTC.

CDR3 amino acids: CAIRDGVSSYEQYF. The CDR3 DNA reads TGTGCCATCAGAGACGGGGTCAGCTCCTACGAGCAGTACTTC. The chain links TRBV10-3 to TRBJ2-7; D is perhaps TRBD2 (5 bases). Germline lookup yields CDR1 ENHRY and CDR2 SYGVKD. The CDR3 totals 14 residues. V was shortened by 6 bases and J by 0 bases, with 12 bases between the two germline ends.

There are a few counts of this clone. This chain connects TRBV5-1 to TRBJ2-7; 7 bases are shared with TRBD1. Germline CDR1 reads SGHRS; CDR2 reads YFSETQ. Germline trimming cut 4 bases from V and 5 bases from J; bases unmatched to any gene: 6. The CDR3 consists of 13 residues. The DNA for the CDR3 is TGCGCCAGCAGCCGACAGGGCGAGAACGAGCAGTACTTC. It specifies CASSRQGENEQYF.

The rearrangement links TRBV19 to TRBJ2-2; 8 bases agree with TRBD2. This CDR3 has 14 amino acids. The germline V gene encodes CDR1 LNHDA and CDR2 SQIVND (reference sequence). V was pared by 11 bases and J by 7 bases, with 12 bases of the junction left unmatched. The CDR3 loop is CASWGSGKLGELFF. As DNA, the CDR3 is TGTGCCTCTTGGGGTAGCGGGAAACTCGGGGAGCTGTTTTTT.

This chain uses TRBV6-2 or TRBV6-3 with TRBJ2-1; D is ambiguous. Trimming pared 2 bases from V and 6 bases from J, leaving 5 bases between. The CDR3 runs 12 residues. The V gene's germline CDR1 is MNHEY and CDR2 SVGEGT. The CDR3 loop reads CASSYPLNEQFF. CDR3 sequence (DNA): TGTGCCAGCAGTTACCCCCTCAATGAGCAGTTCTTC.

This clone was seen a single time. The chain employs TRBV5-1 and TRBJ1-3; the D gene is possibly TRBD1 (6 bases). V was cut by 0 bases and J by 7 bases, with 23 bases left in between. The CDR3 extends over 18 amino acids. From germline, CDR1 is SGHRS and CDR2 YFSETQ. CDR3 loop: CASSLAGTSASNRNTIYF. DNA for the CDR3: TGCGCCAGCAGCTTGGCTGGGACATCGGCGAGTAACCGGAACACCATATATTTT.

The chain is built from TRBV19 and TRBJ1-5, with D perhaps matching TRBD1 (6 bases). CDR3 length: 15 amino acids. The germline V and J ends were trimmed by 8 bases and 5 bases, with 19 bases remaining between them. Germline V gene sequence: CDR1 LNHDA, CDR2 SQIVND (reference sequence). The CDR3 bases are TGTGCCAGTGGCGGTCATAGGACAGATCATCAGCCCCAGCATTTT. Encoded protein: CASGGHRTDHQPQHF.

The V call is TRBV5-5, the J call TRBJ1-5; perhaps TRBD1 as D (6 bases). The germline V and J ends were trimmed by 6 bases and 2 bases, with 12 bases remaining between them. The germline gives CDR1 SGHKS, CDR2 YYEKEE (reference sequence). This CDR3 spans 14 amino acids. The CDR3 DNA sequence: TGTGCCAGCAAAACAGGGTTTGGCAATCAGCCCCAGCATTTT. Translating it yields CASKTGFGNQPQHF.

The chain links TRBV30 to TRBJ1-6, with 8 nucleotides matching TRBD1. Per the germline V gene, CDR1 is GTSNPN and CDR2 is SVGIG (reference sequence). With 4 bases clipped from V and 10 bases from J, the junction kept 6 bases outside the gene matches. The CDR3 runs 13 residues. In DNA, the CDR3 is TGTGCCTGGAATCCAGGGGGCTACTCACCCCTCCACTTT. The encoded protein is CAWNPGGYSPLHF.

This clone has a single count. The chain couples TRBV5-5 to TRBJ2-6; D is uncertain. CDR3 length equals 18 residues. Germline-derived CDR1 and CDR2 are SGHKS and YYEKEE (reference sequence). Trimming pared 4 bases from V and 2 bases from J, leaving 19 bases between. The CDR3 is CASSVYSTPDPGANVLTF. DNA of the CDR3: TGTGCCAGCAGCGTGTACAGTACCCCAGACCCTGGGGCCAACGTCCTGACTTTC.

The chain links TRBV30 to TRBJ2-5; 7 nucleotides align to TRBD2. J lost 5 bases, V lost 0 bases, and 15 bases had no gene match. This CDR3 has 17 residues. Germline V lookup: CDR1 GTSNPN, CDR2 SVGIG (reference sequence). CDR3 coding DNA: TGTGCCTGGAGTGTACTGTCGCCCCTCGGGGAGGGGGAGACCCAGTACTTC. It codes for CAWSVLSPLGEGETQYF.

This clone was seen a single time. The chain couples TRBV10-3 to TRBJ1-5; no definite D call. V was shortened by 4 bases and J by 5 bases, with 9 bases between the two germline ends. Germline CDR1 reads ENHRY; CDR2 reads SYGVKD. This CDR3 is 13 amino acids long. This chain's CDR3 is CAISVEPDQPQHF. In DNA, the CDR3 is TGTGCCATCAGTGTCGAACCAGATCAGCCCCAGCATTTT.

The V call is TRBV19, the J call TRBJ1-6; no reliable D call. V was cut by 7 bases and J by 0 bases, with 10 bases left in between. This CDR3 contains 15 residues. From germline, CDR1 is LNHDA and CDR2 SQIVND (reference sequence). The CDR3 region has the DNA TGTGCCAGTAAGGACTGGAGCTCCTATAATTCACCCCTCCACTTT. It yields the protein CASKDWSSYNSPLHF.

This clone was seen a few times. The DNA for the CDR3 is TGTGCCAGTAGTATAAACAGACAGAAACCCTATGGCTACACCTTC. Its protein product is CASSINRQKPYGYTF. The chain joins TRBV19 to TRBJ1-2; tentatively, D is TRBD1 (5 bases). The V end lost 2 bases, the J end lost 4 bases, and 14 bases lay between the germline ends. The CDR3 loop spans 15 amino acids. Germline CDR1 and CDR2: LNHDA and SQIVND (reference sequence).

CDR3 bases: TGCGCCAGCAGCTTGGAAGGACAGGGCAGCTCCTACGAGCAGTACTTC. This encodes CASSLEGQGSSYEQYF. The chain couples TRBV5-1 to TRBJ2-7; 8 bases align to TRBD1. The V segment lost 0 bases and the J segment 0 bases; nucleotides outside the gene matches: 5. This CDR3 is 16 amino acids long. Germline-derived CDR1 and CDR2 are SGHRS and YFSETQ.

The chain joins TRBV6-2 or TRBV6-3 to TRBJ2-1; 7 nucleotides line up with TRBD2. Germline CDR1 is MNHEY and CDR2 is SVGEGT. The V segment lost 0 bases and the J segment 4 bases; nucleotides outside the gene matches: 9. The CDR3 runs 17 residues. The CDR3 sequence: CASSYSMGSGGYNEQFF. The CDR3 bases are TGTGCCAGCAGTTACTCGATGGGATCGGGGGGTTACAATGAGCAGTTCTTC.

The rearrangement links TRBV10-1 to TRBJ2-3; possibly TRBD2 for D (5 bases). Germline V gene sequence: CDR1 WNHNN, CDR2 SYGVQD (reference sequence). This CDR3 is built from 15 residues. The ends were cut back, 4 bases at V and 1 base at J, with 12 bases in the middle. The CDR3: CASSGSGMGTDTQYF. In DNA, the CDR3 is TGCGCCAGCAGTGGGTCCGGGATGGGCACAGATACGCAGTATTTT.

V gene TRBV18 combines with J gene TRBJ2-7; the match to TRBD1 covers 11 bases. Germline V gene sequence: CDR1 KGHSH, CDR2 LQKENI. The junction had 4 bases not matched to a gene; V was cut back by 6 bases and J by 3 bases. The CDR3 covers 14 residues. CDR3 DNA: TGTGCCAGCTCGGTTGGGACAGGGGGCTACGAGCAGTACTTC. Protein: CASSVGTGGYEQYF.

The V gene is TRBV9, the J gene TRBJ2-7; possibly TRBD2 for D (6 bases). Germline assignment: CDR1 SGDLS and CDR2 YYNGEE. Between the trimmed V and J ends, which lost 4 bases and 3 bases, there was a span of 14 bases. This CDR3 is 14 amino acids long. The CDR3 reads CASSFRDSNYEQYF. CDR3 nucleotides: TGTGCCAGCAGCTTCCGGGACTCGAACTACGAGCAGTACTTC.

The chain employs TRBV2 and TRBJ2-5, with D maybe TRBD1 (5 bases). The germline V and J ends were trimmed by 8 bases and 4 bases, with 14 bases remaining between them. The germline gives CDR1 SNHLY, CDR2 FYNNEI. The CDR3 spans 13 residues. The chain's CDR3 is CASLGPRRETQYF. The CDR3 bases are TGTGCCAGCTTGGGGCCTAGAAGAGAGACCCAGTACTTC.

This sequence joins TRBV6-5 and TRBJ1-1; 9 nucleotides line up with TRBD1. V was pared by 5 bases and J by 0 bases, with 4 bases of the junction left unmatched. Germline V lookup: CDR1 MNHEY, CDR2 SVGAGI. The CDR3 loop spans 15 amino acids. This chain's CDR3 is CASSPGDRVNTEAFF. CDR3 sequence (DNA): TGTGCCAGCAGTCCCGGGGACAGGGTGAACACTGAAGCTTTCTTT.